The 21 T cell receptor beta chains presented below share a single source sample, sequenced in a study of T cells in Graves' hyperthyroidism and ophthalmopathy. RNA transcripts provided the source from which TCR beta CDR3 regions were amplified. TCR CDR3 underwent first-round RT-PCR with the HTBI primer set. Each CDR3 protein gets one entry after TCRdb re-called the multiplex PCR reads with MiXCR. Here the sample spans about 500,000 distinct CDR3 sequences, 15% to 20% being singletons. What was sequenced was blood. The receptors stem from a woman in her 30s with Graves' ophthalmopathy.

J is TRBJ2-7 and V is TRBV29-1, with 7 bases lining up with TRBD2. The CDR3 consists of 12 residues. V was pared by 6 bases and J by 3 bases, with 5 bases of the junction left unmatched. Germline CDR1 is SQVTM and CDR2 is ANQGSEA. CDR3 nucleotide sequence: TGCAGCGTCCAGCGGGATAGCTACGAGCAGTACTTC. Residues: CSVQRDSYEQYF.

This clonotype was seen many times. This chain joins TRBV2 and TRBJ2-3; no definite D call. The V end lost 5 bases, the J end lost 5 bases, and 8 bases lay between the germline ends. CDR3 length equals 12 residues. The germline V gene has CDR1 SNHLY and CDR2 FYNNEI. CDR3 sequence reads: CASSSLEDTQYF. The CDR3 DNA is TGTGCCAGCAGTTCATTAGAAGATACGCAGTATTTT. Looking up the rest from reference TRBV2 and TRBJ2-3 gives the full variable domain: EPEVTQTPSHQVTQMGQEVILRCVPISNHLYFYWYRQILGQKVEFLVSFYNNEISEKSEIFDDQFSVERPDGSNFTLKIRSTKLEDSAMYFCASSSLEDTQYFGPGTRLTVL.

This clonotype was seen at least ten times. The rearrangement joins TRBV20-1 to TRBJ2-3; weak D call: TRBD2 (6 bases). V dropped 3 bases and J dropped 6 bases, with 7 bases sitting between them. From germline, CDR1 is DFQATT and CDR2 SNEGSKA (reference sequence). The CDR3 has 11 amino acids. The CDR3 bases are TGCAGTGCTAGTAGCGGCGATACGCAGTATTTT. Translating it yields CSASSGDTQYF.

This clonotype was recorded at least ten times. CDR3 nucleotides: TGTGCCAGCGGCGGCCAGGGGGGCGGAATTCCCTCCTACGAGCAGTACTTC. It codes for CASGGQGGGIPSYEQYF. This chain joins TRBV27 and TRBJ2-7, with a weak D call TRBD1 (7 bases). The germline V gene encodes CDR1 MNHEY and CDR2 SMNVEV (reference sequence). V was cut by 8 bases and J by 0 bases, with 23 bases left in between. This CDR3 comprises 17 residues.

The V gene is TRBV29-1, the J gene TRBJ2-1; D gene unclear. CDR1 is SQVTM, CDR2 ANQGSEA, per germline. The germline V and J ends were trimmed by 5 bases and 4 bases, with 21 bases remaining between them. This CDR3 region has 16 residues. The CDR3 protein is CSVPRPSAQIYNEQFF. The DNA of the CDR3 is TGCAGCGTTCCCCGACCATCCGCGCAGATATACAATGAGCAGTTCTTC.

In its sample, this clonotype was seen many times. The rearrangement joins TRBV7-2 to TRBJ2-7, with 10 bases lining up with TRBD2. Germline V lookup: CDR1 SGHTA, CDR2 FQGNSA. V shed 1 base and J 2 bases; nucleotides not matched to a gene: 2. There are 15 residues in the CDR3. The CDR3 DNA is TGTGCCAGCAGCTTAGTCAGCGGGGGGGCCTACGAGCAGTACTTC. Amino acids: CASSLVSGGAYEQYF. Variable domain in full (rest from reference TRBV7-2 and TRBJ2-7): GAGVSQSPSNKVTEKGKDVELRCDPISGHTALYWYRQSLGQGLEFLIYFQGNSAPDKSGLPSDRFSAERTGGSVSTLTIQRTQQEDSAVYLCASSLVSGGAYEQYFGPGTRLTVT.

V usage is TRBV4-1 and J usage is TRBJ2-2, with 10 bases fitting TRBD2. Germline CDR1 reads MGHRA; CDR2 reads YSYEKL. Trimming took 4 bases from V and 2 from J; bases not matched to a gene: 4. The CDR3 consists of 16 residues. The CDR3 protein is CASSLRTSGNTGELFF. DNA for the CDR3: TGCGCCAGCAGCCTCCGGACTAGCGGTAACACCGGGGAGCTGTTTTTT.

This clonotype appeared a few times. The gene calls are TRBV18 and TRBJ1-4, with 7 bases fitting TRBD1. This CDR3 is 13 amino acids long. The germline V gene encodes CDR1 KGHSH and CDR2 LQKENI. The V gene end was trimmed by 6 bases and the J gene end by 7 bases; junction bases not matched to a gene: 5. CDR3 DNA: TGTGCCAGCTCGAGGGGGCTGGCTGAAAAACTGTTTTTT. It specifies CASSRGLAEKLFF.

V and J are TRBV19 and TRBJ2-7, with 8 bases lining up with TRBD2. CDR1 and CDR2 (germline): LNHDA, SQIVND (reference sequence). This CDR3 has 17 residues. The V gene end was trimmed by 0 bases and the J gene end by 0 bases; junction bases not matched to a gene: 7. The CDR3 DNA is TGTGCCAGTAGTATAGATCTCAGAAGCGGGAGCTCCTACGAGCAGTACTTC. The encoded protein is CASSIDLRSGSSYEQYF.

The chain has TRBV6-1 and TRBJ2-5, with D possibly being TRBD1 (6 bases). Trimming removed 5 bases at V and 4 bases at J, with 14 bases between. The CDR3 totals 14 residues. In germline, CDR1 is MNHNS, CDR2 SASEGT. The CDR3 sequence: CASSRSGERETQYF. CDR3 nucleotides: TGTGCCAGCAGTCGCTCAGGGGAGAGAGAGACCCAGTACTTC.

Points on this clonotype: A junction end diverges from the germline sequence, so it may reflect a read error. The DNA for the CDR3 is TGTGCCAGTAGTTCGTCGACTCTCGAGGGAGCCTACAATGAGCAGTTCTTC. This codes for CASSSSTLEGAYNEQFF. The chain employs TRBV6-9 and TRBJ2-1; TRBD2 is a possible D gene (5 bases). Per the germline V gene, CDR1 is MNHGY and CDR2 is SVAAGI. The CDR3 spans 17 residues.

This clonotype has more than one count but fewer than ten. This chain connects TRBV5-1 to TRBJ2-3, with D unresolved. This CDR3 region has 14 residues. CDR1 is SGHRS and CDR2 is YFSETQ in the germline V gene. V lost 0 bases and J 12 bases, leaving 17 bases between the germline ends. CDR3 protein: CASSLAATPRHQYF. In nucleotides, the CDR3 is TGCGCCAGCAGCTTGGCCGCAACACCCAGGCACCAGTATTTT.

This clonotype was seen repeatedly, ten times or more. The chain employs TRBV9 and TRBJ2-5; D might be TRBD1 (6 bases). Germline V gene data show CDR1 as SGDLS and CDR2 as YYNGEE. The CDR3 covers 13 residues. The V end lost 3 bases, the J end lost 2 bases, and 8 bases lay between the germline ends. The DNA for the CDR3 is TGTGCCAGCAGCGCCGGACAGCAAGAGACCCAGTACTTC. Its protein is CASSAGQQETQYF. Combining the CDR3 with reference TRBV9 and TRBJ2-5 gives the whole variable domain DSGVTQTPKHLITATGQRVTLRCSPRSGDLSVYWYQQSLDQGLQFLIQYYNGEERAKGNILERFSAQQFPDLHSELNLSSLELGDSALYFCASSAGQQETQYFGPGTRLLVL.

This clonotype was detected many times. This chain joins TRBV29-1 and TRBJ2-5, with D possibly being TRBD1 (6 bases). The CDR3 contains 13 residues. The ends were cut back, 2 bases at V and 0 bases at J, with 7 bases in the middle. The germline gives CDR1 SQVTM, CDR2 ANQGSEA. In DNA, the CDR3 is TGCAGCGTTGAACAGGGGTACCAAGAGACCCAGTACTTC. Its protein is CSVEQGYQETQYF.

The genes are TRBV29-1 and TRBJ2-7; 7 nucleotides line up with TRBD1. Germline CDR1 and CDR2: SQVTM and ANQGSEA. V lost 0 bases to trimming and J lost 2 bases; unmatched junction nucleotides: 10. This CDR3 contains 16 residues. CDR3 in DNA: TGCAGCGTTGAAGAGGACAGAACAGGGGCGGCCTACGAGCAGTACTTC. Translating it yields CSVEEDRTGAAYEQYF.

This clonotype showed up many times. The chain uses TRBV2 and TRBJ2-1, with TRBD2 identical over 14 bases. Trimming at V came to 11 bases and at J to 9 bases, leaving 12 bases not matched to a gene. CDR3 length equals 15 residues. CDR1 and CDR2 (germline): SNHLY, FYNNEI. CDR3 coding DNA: TGTGCCGGATCCGGGACTAGCGGGAGCCTTAGTGAGCAGTTCTTC. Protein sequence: CAGSGTSGSLSEQFF.

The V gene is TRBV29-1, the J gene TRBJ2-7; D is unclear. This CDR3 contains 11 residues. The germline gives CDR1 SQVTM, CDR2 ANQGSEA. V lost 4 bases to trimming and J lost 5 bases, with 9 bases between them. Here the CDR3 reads CSVVDGHEQYF. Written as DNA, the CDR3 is TGCAGCGTTGTCGACGGGCACGAGCAGTACTTC.

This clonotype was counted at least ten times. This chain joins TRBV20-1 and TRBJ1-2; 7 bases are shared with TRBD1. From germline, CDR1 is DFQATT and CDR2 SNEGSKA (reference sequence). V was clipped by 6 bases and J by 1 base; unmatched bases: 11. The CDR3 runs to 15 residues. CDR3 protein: CSARDSSPLNYGYTF. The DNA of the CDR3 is TGCAGTGCCCGGGACAGTAGCCCCCTTAACTATGGCTACACCTTC.

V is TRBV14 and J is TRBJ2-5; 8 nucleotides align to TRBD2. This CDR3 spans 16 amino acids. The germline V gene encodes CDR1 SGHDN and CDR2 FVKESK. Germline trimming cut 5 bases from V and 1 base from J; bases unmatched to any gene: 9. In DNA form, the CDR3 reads TGTGCCAGCAGCTCACCGGGACTAGAGCCCCAAGAGACCCAGTACTTC. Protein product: CASSSPGLEPQETQYF.

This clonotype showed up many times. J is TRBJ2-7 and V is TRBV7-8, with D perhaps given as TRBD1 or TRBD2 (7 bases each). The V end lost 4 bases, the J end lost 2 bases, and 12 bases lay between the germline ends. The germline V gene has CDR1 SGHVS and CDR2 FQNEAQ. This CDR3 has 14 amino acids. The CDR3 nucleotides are TGTGCCAGCAGCTCAGCGGGACAGCCCTACGAGCAGTACTTC. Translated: CASSSAGQPYEQYF.

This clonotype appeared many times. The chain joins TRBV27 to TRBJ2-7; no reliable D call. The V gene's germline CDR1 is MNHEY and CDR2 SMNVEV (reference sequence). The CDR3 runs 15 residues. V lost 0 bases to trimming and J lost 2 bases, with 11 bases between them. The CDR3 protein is CASSLSSSGAYEQYF. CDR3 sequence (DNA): TGTGCCAGCAGTTTATCTTCGTCGGGCGCCTACGAGCAGTACTTC.